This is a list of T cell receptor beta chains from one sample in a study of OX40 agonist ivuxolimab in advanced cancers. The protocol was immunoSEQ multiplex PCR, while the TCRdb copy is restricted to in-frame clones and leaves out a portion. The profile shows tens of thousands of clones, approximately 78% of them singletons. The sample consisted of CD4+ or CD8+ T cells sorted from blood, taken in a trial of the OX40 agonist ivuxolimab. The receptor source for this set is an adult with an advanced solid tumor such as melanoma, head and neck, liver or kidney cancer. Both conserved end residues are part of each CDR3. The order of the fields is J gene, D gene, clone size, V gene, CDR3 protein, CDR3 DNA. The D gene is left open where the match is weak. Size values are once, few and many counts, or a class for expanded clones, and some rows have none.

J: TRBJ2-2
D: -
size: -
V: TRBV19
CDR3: CASSYVRAPNTGELFF
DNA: TGTGCCAGTAGTTACGTGCGGGCACCGAACACCGGGGAGCTGTTTTTT

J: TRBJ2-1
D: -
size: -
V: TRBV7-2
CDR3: CASSPGGQVQFF
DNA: TGTGCCAGCAGCCCGGGGGGACAGGTGCAGTTCTTC

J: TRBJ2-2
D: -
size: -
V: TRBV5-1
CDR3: CASSLDGVRGGELFF
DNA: TGCGCCAGCAGCTTGGATGGGGTCCGGGGCGGGGAGCTGTTTTTT

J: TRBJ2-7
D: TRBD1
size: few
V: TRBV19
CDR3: CASSGTGRSYEQYF
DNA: TGTGCCAGTTCCGGGACAGGGCGCTCCTACGAGCAGTACTTC

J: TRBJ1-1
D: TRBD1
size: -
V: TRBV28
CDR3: CASRPGQGRKNTEAFF
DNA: TGTGCCAGCAGGCCGGGACAGGGTAGGAAGAACACTGAAGCTTTCTTT

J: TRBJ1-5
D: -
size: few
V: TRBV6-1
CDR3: CASSERPEPQHF
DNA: TGTGCCAGCAGTGAAAGACCGGAGCCCCAGCATTTT

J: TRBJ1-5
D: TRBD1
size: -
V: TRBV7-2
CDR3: CASSLGGGSQPQHF
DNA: TGTGCCAGCAGCTTAGGAGGGGGCAGTCAGCCCCAGCATTTT

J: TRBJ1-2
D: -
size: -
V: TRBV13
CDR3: CASSLGNYGYTF
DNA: TGTGCCAGCAGCTTAGGGAACTATGGCTACACCTTC

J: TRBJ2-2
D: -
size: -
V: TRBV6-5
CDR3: CASSVAGELFF
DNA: TGTGCCAGCAGTGTAGCGGGGGAGCTGTTTTTT

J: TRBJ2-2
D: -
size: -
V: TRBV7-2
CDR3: CASSIGTNTGELFF
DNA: TGTGCCAGCAGCATAGGAACGAACACCGGGGAGCTGTTTTTT

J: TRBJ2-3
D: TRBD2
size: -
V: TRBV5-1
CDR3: CASSLGTSGSTDTQYF
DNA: TGCGCCAGCAGCTTGGGGACTAGCGGAAGCACAGATACGCAGTATTTT

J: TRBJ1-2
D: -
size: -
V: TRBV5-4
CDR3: CASSLSGGGWNYGYTF
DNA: TGTGCCAGCAGCTTGAGTGGGGGAGGTTGGAACTATGGCTACACCTTC

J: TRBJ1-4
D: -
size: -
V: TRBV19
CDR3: CASSSEREKLFF
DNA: TGTGCCAGTAGTTCGGAAAGGGAGAAACTGTTTTTT

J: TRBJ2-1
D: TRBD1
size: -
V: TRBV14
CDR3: CASRTGDRRDNEQFF
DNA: TGTGCCAGCAGGACCGGGGACAGGAGAGACAATGAGCAGTTCTTC

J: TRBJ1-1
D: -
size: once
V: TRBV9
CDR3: CASSPVLAGNTEAFF
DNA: TGTGCCAGCAGCCCCGTGCTCGCCGGGAACACTGAAGCTTTCTTT

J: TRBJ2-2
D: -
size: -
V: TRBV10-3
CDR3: CAINSYTGELFF
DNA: TGTGCCATCAACTCTTACACCGGGGAGCTGTTTTTT

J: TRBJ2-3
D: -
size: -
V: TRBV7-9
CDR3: CASSWSDRSTDTQYF
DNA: TGTGCCAGCAGCTGGTCGGACCGAAGCACAGATACGCAGTATTTT

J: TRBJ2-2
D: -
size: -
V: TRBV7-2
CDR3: CASIPFANTGELFF
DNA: TGTGCCAGCATCCCCTTCGCCAACACCGGGGAGCTGTTTTTT

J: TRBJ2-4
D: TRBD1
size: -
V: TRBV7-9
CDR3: CASASGTGGRNIQYF
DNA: TGTGCCAGCGCTTCCGGGACAGGGGGACGAAACATTCAGTACTTC

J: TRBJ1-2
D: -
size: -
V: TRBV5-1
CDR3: CASSYQGPDGYTF
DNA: TGCGCCAGCAGCTATCAGGGGCCCGATGGCTACACCTTC

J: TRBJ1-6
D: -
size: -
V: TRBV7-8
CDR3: CASRENNSPLHF
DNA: TGTGCCAGCAGGGAAAATAATTCACCCCTCCACTTT

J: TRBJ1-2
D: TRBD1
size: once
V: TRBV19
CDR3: CASSIGGQGKRGYTF
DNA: TGTGCCAGTAGCATCGGGGGACAGGGGAAGCGTGGCTACACCTTC

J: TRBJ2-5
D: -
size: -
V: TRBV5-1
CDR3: CASSSYQETQYF
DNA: TGCGCCAGCAGCTCCTACCAAGAGACCCAGTACTTC

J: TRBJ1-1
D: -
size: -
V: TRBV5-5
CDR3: CASSLPPQLNTEAFF
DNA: TGTGCCAGCAGCTTACCTCCACAGCTGAACACTGAAGCTTTCTTT

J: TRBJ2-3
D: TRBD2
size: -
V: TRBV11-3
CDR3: CASSPTSGGTDTQYF
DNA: TGTGCCAGCAGCCCGACTAGCGGAGGCACAGATACGCAGTATTTT

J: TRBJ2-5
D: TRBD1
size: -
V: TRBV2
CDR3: CASRGWGQGETQYF
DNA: TGTGCCAGCAGGGGGTGGGGACAGGGCGAGACCCAGTACTTC

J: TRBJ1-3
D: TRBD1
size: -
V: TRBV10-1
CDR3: CARRQGDRAGNTIYF
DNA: TGCGCCAGGAGACAGGGAGACAGGGCTGGAAACACCATATATTTT

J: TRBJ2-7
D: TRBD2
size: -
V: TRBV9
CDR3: CASSAGGAGPSYEQYF
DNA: TGTGCCAGCAGCGCCGGGGGGGCGGGGCCCAGCTACGAGCAGTACTTC

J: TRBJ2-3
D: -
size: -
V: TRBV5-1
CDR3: CASSSLRYISTDTQYF
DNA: TGCGCCAGCAGCTCGCTCCGTTATATTAGCACAGATACGCAGTATTTT

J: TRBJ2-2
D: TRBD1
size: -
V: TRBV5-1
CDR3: CASSLPQGDTGELFF
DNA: TGCGCCAGCAGCTTGCCGCAGGGGGACACCGGGGAGCTGTTTTTT

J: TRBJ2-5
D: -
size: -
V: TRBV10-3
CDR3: CAISVSGVETQYF
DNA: TGTGCCATCAGTGTCTCCGGTGTGGAGACCCAGTACTTC

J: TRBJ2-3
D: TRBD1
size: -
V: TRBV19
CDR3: CASSSGQGTDTQYF
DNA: TGTGCCAGTAGCTCGGGACAGGGTACAGATACGCAGTATTTT